This TCR beta chain was sequenced during a study of memory CD4+ T cells and cytomegalovirus serostatus. Single viable CD3+CD4+CD8-CD45RO+ cells were sorted as the memory CD4+ T cells. In the authors' workflow: After removing out-of-frame reads, around 2 million distinct TCRbeta sequences remained. Method: immunoSEQ multiplex PCR; TCRdb's copy keeps in-frame clones and lacks some. Clonal size and the V and J genes are those of that table, whereas D and trimming came from the DNA. Of about 52,000 clones listed, about 83% are singletons. The CDR3 length is 15 residues. In germline, CDR1 is SGHVS, CDR2 FQNEAQ. The ends were cut back, 1 base at V and 2 bases at J, with 11 bases in the middle.

The source is an adult in good health and CMV-seropositive. Sequences were obtained from memory CD4+ T cells from blood. This chain connects TRBV7-8 to TRBJ1-1; no reliable D call. CDR3 amino acids: CASSLDLRANTEAFF. For the CDR3, the DNA is TGTGCCAGCAGCTTAGATCTTCGGGCAAACACTGAAGCTTTCTTT. Full variable domain (remainder filled in from reference TRBV7-8 and TRBJ1-1): GAGVSQSPRYKVAKRGQDVALRCDPISGHVSLFWYQQALGQGPEFLTYFQNEAQLDKSGLPSDRFFAERPEGSVSTLKIQRTQQEDSAVYLCASSLDLRANTEAFFGQGTRLTVV.